This TCR beta chain was profiled in a study of blood T cell repertoires in COVID-19. About the research overall: The United States, Italy and Spain provided the acute and convalescent COVID-19 samples. Sample material is recorded as cDNA or gDNA derived from T cells, B-cell-depleted T cells, or PBMCs.

In the original analysis: From reference gene primer amplification, estimates of nucleated cell counts were derived. Sequencing was performed with immunoSEQ multiplex PCR; in TCRdb, only in-frame clones are kept and a portion is missing. For V, J and clone size, that table is used; D and trimming come from the DNA. Counted here are roughly 88,000 clones, approximately 90% occurring once; the ten biggest clones make up 3.9%. The V gene's germline CDR1 is KGHDR and CDR2 SFDVKD. V was shortened by 5 bases and J by 2 bases, with 15 bases between the two germline ends. The CDR3 covers 16 residues. This clonotype was obtained from a woman aged 45-60 years in a cohort sampled during active COVID-19. The sample was peripheral blood. V is TRBV24-1 and J is TRBJ2-1; possible D gene TRBD1, 5 bases. CDR3 residues: CATSGPSRDTYNEQFF. CDR3 coding DNA: TGTGCCACCAGTGGCCCGAGCAGGGATACCTACAATGAGCAGTTCTTC.